Sequencing of this T cell receptor beta chain was carried out in a study of T cell repertoires in aging, cancer and after chemotherapy (dated 2019 in TCRdb). The study in broad terms: The donors fell into six age groups ranging from 30 or younger to 70 or older, and each group had at least three individuals. Healthy donor control TCR repertoires were recorded over several months to years and showed clear clonal overlap across re-sampling. To examine immunoaging and T cell reconstitution after chemotherapy, the study profiled TCR beta repertoires in peripheral blood from healthy donors and cancer patients. The full dataset contained millions of TCR reads. A cohort of 220 or so cancer patients (over 90 with hematological and around 120 with solid cancers) was assembled, and 95 to 100 healthy donors were included as a reference group.

Multiplex touch-down PCR with a mixed TRB-A/B primer pool was used to amplify rearranged TRB sequences covering the V, D and J segments. Illumina adapters and sample indices were attached to the amplicons in two consecutive PCR reactions using Phusion HS II polymerase. Amplicons were gel-purified with the NucleoSpin Gel and PCR Clean-up kit, then checked with Qubit and an Agilent 2100 Bioanalyzer. The libraries were sequenced on an Illumina MiSeq with 600-cycle, single-indexed, paired-end runs. In the source study's methods: MiXCR versions 2.12 and 3.0.5 were used to process the TRB sequences. Each unique CDR3 nucleotide sequence was counted as one clone, and only productive sequences with at least two reads were retained. The repertoire metrics were Shannon diversity, evenness, clonality (defined as one minus evenness), and alpha-parameterized diversity profiles covering alpha 0 to 5. The IGoR algorithm was used to compute generation probabilities of clones in paired pre- and post-chemotherapy samples. TCRdb took the public reads, trimmed them with fastp at Q25, ran MiXCR for clone calling and kept in-frame beta chains. Each entry is one CDR3 protein sequence, shown with its most common DNA and genes. The V and J calls, along with clone size, are taken from TCRdb and not from the paper's own processing. The sample table records approximately 10,000 distinct CDR3 sequences; roughly 33% of these occur just once. In total, the top ten clones hold around 13% of the sample.

Instead of sorted cells or RNA, genomic DNA extracted from peripheral blood served as the source for amplifying TCR beta rearrangements. Regarding this clonotype: Its antigen is not yet known. No base quality values were provided; no much bigger clone lies one nucleotide off.

The CDR3 goes from the cysteine to the phenylalanine over 14 residues. Just CDR3 DNA is preserved here, 42 bases in frame from base 1. V is pared back by 2 bases and J by 0 bases, with 2 bases lying between the germline termini. Results and caveats for the whole study, not just this receptor: According to the authors, the repertoire data do not permit conclusions about immunological memory after chemotherapy. Compared with age-matched healthy donors, untreated patients with either hematological or solid cancers had significantly lower TCR diversity in the blood along with higher clonality. An increase in median generation probability over the chemotherapy interval was observed in both cancer cohorts, suggesting that the repertoire was reconstituted through rebound thymic output. In healthy donors, the decline in TCR diversity with age was mainly explained by loss of richness, whereas in cancer patients loss of evenness was also found to contribute.

The chain uses TRBV12-3 or TRBV12-4 and TRBJ2-6; the D gene remains uncertain. The receptor's source is a human donor in good health. The donor label of this sample is uncertain. Input material: blood. The base sequence is TGTGCCAGCAGTTTAAACTCTGGGGCCAACGTCCTGACTTTC. It translates to CASSLNSGANVLTF.